The next 7 T cell receptor beta chains were all read from a single sample in a study of blood T cell repertoires in COVID-19 (dated by TCRdb to about 2020). The library was obtained by the immunoSEQ multiplex PCR assay. As stored in TCRdb, this immuneACCESS dataset retains in-frame rearrangements with V and J assigned. A fraction of the clones does not appear; measured against another copy, unresolved V genes explain less than half of the discrepancy, and the remainder lacks a known reason. In all, the sample holds some 94,000 clones, and around 87% of those were seen once. The top ten clones comprise 15% of the sample. Material: peripheral blood. The receptors derive from a human donor in a cohort sampled during active COVID-19.

J is TRBJ1-1 and V is TRBV3-1 (or the pseudogene TRBV3-2); maybe TRBD1 (5 bases). Germline lookup yields CDR1 LGHDT and CDR2 YNNKEL (reference sequence). This CDR3 spans 15 amino acids. The V and J ends lost 3 bases and 4 bases respectively, with 15 bases between them. The CDR3 region is CASSQRKDGGTEAFF. In DNA form, the CDR3 reads TGTGCCAGCAGCCAGCGTAAGGACGGGGGCACTGAAGCTTTCTTT.

This clone was detected a few times. This chain uses TRBV6-4 with TRBJ1-6; possibly TRBD1 for D (6 bases). This CDR3 has 16 amino acids. The V end was cut by 5 bases, the J end by 4 bases, with 15 bases between. Germline V lookup: CDR1 MRHNA, CDR2 SNTAGT. The CDR3 DNA follows: TGTGCCAGCAGTATCCCAGGGGAGCATTATAATTCACCCCTCCACTTT. Translation gives CASSIPGEHYNSPLHF.

The chain has TRBV19 and TRBJ1-1, with D perhaps TRBD1 (5 bases). The CDR3 contains 15 residues. The germline V gene has CDR1 LNHDA and CDR2 SQIVND (reference sequence). Trimming removed 1 base from V and 1 base from J, with 10 bases in between. Written as DNA, the CDR3 is TGTGCCAGTAGTATAGCCGGCAGGGAGAACACTGAAGCTTTCTTT. It yields the protein CASSIAGRENTEAFF.

This clone was seen a few times. CDR3 sequence reads: CASSTQGYEQYF. DNA for the CDR3: TGTGCCAGTAGTACACAGGGATACGAGCAGTACTTC. The chain has TRBV19 and TRBJ2-7; a weak D match, TRBD1 (6 bases). The CDR3 totals 12 residues. Germline CDR1 is LNHDA and CDR2 is SQIVND (reference sequence). V was pared by 4 bases and J by 4 bases, with 8 bases between.

The chain recombines TRBV19 with TRBJ2-2; D not certain. Trimming removed 3 bases at V and 1 base at J, with 12 bases between. Looked up from germline, CDR1 is LNHDA and CDR2 is SQIVND (reference sequence). The CDR3 length is 16 residues. The DNA for the CDR3 is TGTGCCAGTAGTATTGGGCCCGTTGAGAACACCGGGGAGCTGTTTTTT. Encoded protein: CASSIGPVENTGELFF.

This chain links TRBV6-6 with TRBJ1-1; D is undetermined. The CDR3 is made up of 13 amino acids. The V end was cut by 3 bases, the J end by 1 base, with 6 bases between. Looked up from germline, CDR1 is MNHNY and CDR2 is SVGAGI (reference sequence). The CDR3 protein is CASSYNKNTEAFF. CDR3 DNA sequence: TGTGCCAGCAGTTATAATAAGAACACTGAAGCTTTCTTT.

The V gene is TRBV23-1, the J gene TRBJ2-5; the match to TRBD2 covers 8 bases. TRBV23-1 is recorded as an ORF, its role being uncertain. There are 15 residues in the CDR3. Unmatched junction bases numbered 8, after V lost 6 bases and J lost 2 bases. As DNA, the CDR3 is TGCGCCAGCAGGTCCGGGACTAGTCGGCAAGAGACCCAGTACTTC. It translates to CASRSGTSRQETQYF.